This T cell receptor beta chain comes out of a study of CD8 T cells in ankylosing spondylitis. Trimming left V 4 bases short and J 2 bases short, with 12 bases between. Looked up from germline, CDR1 is SGHTA and CDR2 is FQGNSA. The CDR3 is 15 amino acids. Findings and caveats of the study: Relatively rare in peripheral blood, disease-linked clones were also CD8+. Disease-linked clones reportedly concentrated significantly in matched ankylosing spondylitis synovial fluid. A TCR beta motif of roughly 8 highly homologous variants seemed to mark ankylosing spondylitis blood. Reactive arthritis synovial fluid and blood were previously reported to contain some motif variants.

This clonotype occurred many times. Its antigen is currently unknown. Libraries of TCR beta came from quantitative 5'-RACE with molecular barcodes. TCRdb processed the 5' RACE reads anew with MiXCR; each CDR3 protein has one entry. This sample has fewer than 550,000 distinct CDR3 sequences; about 5% occur once, and the top ten carry around 3.5%. This chain uses TRBV7-2 with TRBJ2-1; TRBD1 might be the D (6 bases). Material: blood, either unsorted or a sorted T cell fraction (not recorded which). This receptor was obtained from a male donor with ankylosing spondylitis. CDR3 protein: CASSSRDNTYNEQFF. The CDR3 DNA reads as TGTGCCAGCAGCTCCCGGGACAATACCTACAATGAGCAGTTCTTC.